The next 6 T cell receptor beta chains were all read from a single sample in a study of blood T cell repertoires in COVID-19. Method: immunoSEQ multiplex PCR; TCRdb's copy keeps in-frame clones and lacks some. The sample carries around 330,000 clones, 85% recorded once. Material: PBMCs or T cells enriched from blood (not recorded which). The receptors come from a woman aged 25 to 39 who had been exposed to COVID-19.

For the CDR3, the DNA is TGCGCCAGCAGCTTGACAGAAGTCTATGGCTACACCTTC. The encoded protein is CASSLTEVYGYTF. The chain joins TRBV5-1 to TRBJ1-2; D is unresolved. Trimming cost V 1 base and J 4 bases, with 8 bases left between them. Looked up from germline, CDR1 is SGHRS and CDR2 is YFSETQ. The CDR3 is 13 amino acids.

The rearrangement links TRBV18 to TRBJ1-1; TRBD1 is a possible D gene (5 bases). V was shortened by 6 bases and J by 7 bases, with 12 bases between the two germline ends. The germline V gene has CDR1 KGHSH and CDR2 LQKENI. The CDR3 loop spans 12 amino acids. Here the CDR3 reads CASSRDQGEAFF. CDR3 nucleotide sequence: TGTGCCAGCTCCAGGGATCAGGGTGAAGCTTTCTTT. Full variable domain (outside the CDR3, taken from reference TRBV18 and TRBJ1-1): NAGVMQNPRHLVRRRGQEARLRCSPMKGHSHVYWYRQLPEEGLKFMVYLQKENIIDESGMPKERFSAEFPKEGPSILRIQQVVRGDSAAYFCASSRDQGEAFFGQGTRLTVV.

The V call is TRBV27, the J call TRBJ1-2, with 8 bases fitting TRBD1. This CDR3 spans 14 amino acids. Germline lookup yields CDR1 MNHEY and CDR2 SMNVEV (reference sequence). J gave up 7 bases and V 2 bases, and 6 bases lay outside the gene matches. This CDR3 is CASSLLPGGGGYTF. The CDR3 DNA reads as TGTGCCAGCAGTTTACTTCCAGGGGGCGGTGGCTACACCTTC.

For this clone: One end of the junction varies from germline; a read error may be responsible. CDR3 bases: TGTGCTAGCAGCCAACTAGCGGGGGACACCGGGGAGCTGTTTTTT. Protein product: CASSQLAGDTGELFF. This chain connects TRBV7-7 to TRBJ2-2, with 11 bases lining up with TRBD2. Per the germline V gene, CDR1 is SSHAT and CDR2 is FNYEAQ (reference sequence). The CDR3 extends over 15 amino acids.

V usage is TRBV9 and J usage is TRBJ2-2, with D possibly matching TRBD2 (5 bases). The CDR3 sequence is 16 residues long. Trimming removed 0 bases from V and 3 bases from J, with 12 bases in between. The germline CDR1 and CDR2 sequences are SGDLS and YYNGEE. This CDR3 is CASSVAGGSHTGELFF. Written as DNA, the CDR3 is TGTGCCAGCAGCGTAGCTGGAGGCAGTCACACCGGGGAGCTGTTTTTT.

CDR3 amino acids: CASSSLLAGGADTQYF. The CDR3, as DNA: TGTGCCAGCAGTTCGTTGCTAGCGGGCGGGGCGGATACGCAGTATTTT. V and J are TRBV6-2 or TRBV6-3 and TRBJ2-3; the match to TRBD2 covers 8 bases. The CDR3 has 16 residues. Germline-derived CDR1 and CDR2 are MNHEY and SVGEGT. V dropped 4 bases and J dropped 6; count of bases not matched to a gene: 12.